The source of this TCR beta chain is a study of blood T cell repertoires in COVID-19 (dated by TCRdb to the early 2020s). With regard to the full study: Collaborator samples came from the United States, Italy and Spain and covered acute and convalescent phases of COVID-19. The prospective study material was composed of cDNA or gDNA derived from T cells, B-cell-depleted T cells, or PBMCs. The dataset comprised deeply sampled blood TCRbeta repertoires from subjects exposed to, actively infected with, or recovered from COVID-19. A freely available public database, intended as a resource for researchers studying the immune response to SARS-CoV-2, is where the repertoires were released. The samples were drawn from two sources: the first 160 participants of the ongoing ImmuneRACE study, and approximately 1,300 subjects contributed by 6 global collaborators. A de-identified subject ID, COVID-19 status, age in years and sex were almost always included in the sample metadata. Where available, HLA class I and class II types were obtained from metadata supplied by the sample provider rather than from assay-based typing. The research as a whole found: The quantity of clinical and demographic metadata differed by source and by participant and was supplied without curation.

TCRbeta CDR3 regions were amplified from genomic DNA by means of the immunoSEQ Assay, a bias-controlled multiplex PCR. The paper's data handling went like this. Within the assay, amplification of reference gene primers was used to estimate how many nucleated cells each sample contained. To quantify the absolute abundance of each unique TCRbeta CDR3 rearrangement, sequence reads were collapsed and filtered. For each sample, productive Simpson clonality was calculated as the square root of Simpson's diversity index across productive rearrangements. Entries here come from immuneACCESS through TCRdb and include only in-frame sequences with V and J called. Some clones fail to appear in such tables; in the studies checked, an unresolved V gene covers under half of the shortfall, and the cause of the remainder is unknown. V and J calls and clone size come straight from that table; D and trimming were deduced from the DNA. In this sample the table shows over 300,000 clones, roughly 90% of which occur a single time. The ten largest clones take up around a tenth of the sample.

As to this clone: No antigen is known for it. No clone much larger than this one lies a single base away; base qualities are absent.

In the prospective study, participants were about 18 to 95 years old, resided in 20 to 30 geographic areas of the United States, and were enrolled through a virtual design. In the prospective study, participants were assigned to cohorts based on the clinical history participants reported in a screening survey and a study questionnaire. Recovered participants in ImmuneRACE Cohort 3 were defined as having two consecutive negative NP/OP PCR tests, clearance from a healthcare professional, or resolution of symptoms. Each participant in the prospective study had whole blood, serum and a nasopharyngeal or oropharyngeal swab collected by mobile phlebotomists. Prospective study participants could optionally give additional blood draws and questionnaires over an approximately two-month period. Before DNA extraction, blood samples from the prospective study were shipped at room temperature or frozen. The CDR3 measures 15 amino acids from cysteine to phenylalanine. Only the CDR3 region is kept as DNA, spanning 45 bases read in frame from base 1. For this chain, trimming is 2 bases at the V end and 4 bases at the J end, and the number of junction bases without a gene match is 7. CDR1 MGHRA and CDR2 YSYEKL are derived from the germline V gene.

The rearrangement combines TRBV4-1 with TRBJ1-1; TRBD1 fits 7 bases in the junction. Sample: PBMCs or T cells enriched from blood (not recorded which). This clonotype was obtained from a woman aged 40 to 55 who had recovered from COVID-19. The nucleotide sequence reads TGCGCCAGCAGCCAAACGCAAACAGGGGCCACTGAAGCTTTCTTT. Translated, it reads CASSQTQTGATEAFF.